This TCR beta chain was retrieved from a study of blood T cell repertoires in COVID-19. After removal of 0 bases from V and 5 bases from J, the junction contained 3 bases not matched to a gene. The length of the CDR3 is 13 residues. Per germline, CDR1 GTSNPN and CDR2 SVGIG (reference sequence). Sequencing used immunoSEQ multiplex PCR; TCRdb keeps in-frame clones, though not all of them. Counted here are 6,000 or so clones, just under 75% occurring once; the ten biggest clones make up less than 15%. This clone appeared a few times. The genes are TRBV30 and TRBJ1-1; 7 bases are shared with TRBD1. The sample comprised peripheral blood. The clonotype was recovered from a man aged 55 to 70 with acute or convalescent COVID-19. The CDR3 DNA reads TGTGCCTGGAGTGTCCACAGGGGTACTGAAGCTTTCTTT. Translated: CAWSVHRGTEAFF.